This T cell receptor beta chain was sequenced in a study of blood T cell repertoires in COVID-19. Study details: Both acute and convalescent COVID-19 samples were obtained from the United States, Italy and Spain.

Assay used: immunoSEQ multiplex PCR; TCRdb lists only in-frame clones, some missing. In the table there are 64,000 or so clones, roughly 80% of which are singletons. The V gene's germline CDR1 is SGHVS and CDR2 FNYEAQ. Germline trimming cut 4 bases from V and 3 bases from J; bases unmatched to any gene: 3. This CDR3 is 14 amino acids long. This clone turned up a few times. Sequencing was done on a sample of peripheral blood. The chain is built from TRBV7-6 and TRBJ1-5, with 7 bases matching TRBD1. The clonotype was recovered from a human donor in a cohort sampled during active COVID-19. The CDR3 region has the DNA TGTGCCAGCAGCTCGGGACAGACCAATCAGCCCCAGCATTTT. It encodes CASSSGQTNQPQHF.